These T cell receptor beta chains were read from a single sample in a study of CD8 T cells in Susac syndrome. TCRdb reprocessed the immunoSEQ multiplex PCR reads with MiXCR, giving one entry per CDR3 protein. In the table there are more than 110,000 distinct CDR3 sequences, approximately 95% of which are singletons. Sequencing was carried out using CD8+ T cells from PBMCs. These receptors all stem from a human donor in good health. Both conserved end residues are part of each CDR3. A D gene is named only where the DNA matches it firmly. Size is omitted from some rows. Given values are once, few, many or a class for expanded clones.

v_gene,d_gene,abundance,j_gene,CDR3nt,CDR3aa
TRBV7-9,TRBD1,NA,TRBJ2-1,TGTGCCAGCAGCTCTCGGGGACAGGGGCCCGATGAGCAGTTCTTC,CASSSRGQGPDEQFF
TRBV30,TRBD1,NA,TRBJ2-7,TGTGCCTGCCACCCGACAGGGGTCTTGCACGAGCAGTACTTC,CACHPTGVLHEQYF
TRBV7-3,NA,NA,TRBJ2-1,TGTGCCAGCAGCTTAACGGTGAATGAGCAGTTCTTC,CASSLTVNEQFF
TRBV27,NA,NA,TRBJ1-4,TGTGCCAGCAGTTTATCGGAGGACGAAAAACTGTTTTTT,CASSLSEDEKLFF
TRBV28,NA,NA,TRBJ2-1,TGTGCCTCGGGTCACAATGAGCAGTTCTTC,CASGHNEQFF
TRBV7-9,NA,NA,TRBJ2-5,TGTGCCAGCAGCGGTCCCCGACCAAGCCAAGAGACCCAGTACTTC,CASSGPRPSQETQYF
TRBV6-5,NA,NA,TRBJ2-4,TGTGCCAGCAGTTACTCGACCCCCAGGATCTTC,CASSYSTPRIF
TRBV28,TRBD2,NA,TRBJ2-7,TGTGCCAGCAGTTTTTTTCCCCGGACTAGCGGGATCCTTCTCAGCTCCTACGAGCAGTACTTC,CASSFFPRTSGILLSSYEQYF
TRBV28,TRBD1,NA,TRBJ2-3,TGTGCCATGAGCCGGGACAGAGTCACAGATACGCAGTATTTT,CAMSRDRVTDTQYF
TRBV2,NA,NA,TRBJ2-7,TGTGCCAGCGGAGGGACGGTCTCCTACGAGCAGTACTTC,CASGGTVSYEQYF
TRBV29-1,NA,NA,TRBJ1-4,TGCAGCGTTGTAGGGGATAATGAAAAACTGTTTTTT,CSVVGDNEKLFF
TRBV29-1,NA,NA,TRBJ2-3,TGCAGCGTTGGTCTGGTGGCAGATACGCAGTATTTT,CSVGLVADTQYF
TRBV6-1,NA,medium-sized,TRBJ2-7,TGTGCCAGCAGCCCTGGACCCTTCCAGTACGAGCAGTACTTC,CASSPGPFQYEQYF
TRBV20-1,TRBD1,NA,TRBJ1-5,TGCAGTGCTCTACCCAGGGGGCGAGGTCAGCCCCAGCATTTT,CSALPRGRGQPQHF
TRBV4-1,NA,NA,TRBJ1-1,TGCGCCAGCAGCCCAGGGACGGGAGAAGCTTTCTTT,CASSPGTGEAFF
TRBV5-4,TRBD2,NA,TRBJ2-1,TGTGCCAGCAGCGCCGGACTAGCGGGAGGCGCAGATGAGCAGTTCTTC,CASSAGLAGGADEQFF
TRBV9,NA,NA,TRBJ2-7,TGTGCCAGCAGCGCCAATGGAGGGGGTATCTACGAGCAGTACTTC,CASSANGGGIYEQYF
TRBV19,NA,NA,TRBJ2-3,TGTGCCACCAGGACAAAAAGCACAGATACGCAGTATTTT,CATRTKSTDTQYF
TRBV25-1,NA,NA,TRBJ1-2,TGTGCCAGCAGTGAATTGGGGGACTATGGCTACACCTTC,CASSELGDYGYTF
TRBV6-2/TRBV6-3,NA,NA,TRBJ1-1,TGTGCCAGCAGTTACTCGAGGGCCCCATCCACTGAAGCTTTCTTT,CASSYSRAPSTEAFF
TRBV28,NA,NA,TRBJ1-5,TGTGCCAGCAGTTTTTGGGGGTTGGGCAATCAGCCCCAGCATTTT,CASSFWGLGNQPQHF
TRBV4-1,TRBD1,NA,TRBJ2-5,TGCGCCAGCAGCCACCCCGGGACAGGGTATCAAGAGACCCAGTACTTC,CASSHPGTGYQETQYF
TRBV4-2,NA,NA,TRBJ2-1,TGTGCCAGCAGCCAATCGAACGACTACAATGAGCAGTTCTTC,CASSQSNDYNEQFF
TRBV7-3,NA,NA,TRBJ1-2,TGTGCCAGCAGGTCGGACCTAGGACATGGCTACACCTTC,CASRSDLGHGYTF